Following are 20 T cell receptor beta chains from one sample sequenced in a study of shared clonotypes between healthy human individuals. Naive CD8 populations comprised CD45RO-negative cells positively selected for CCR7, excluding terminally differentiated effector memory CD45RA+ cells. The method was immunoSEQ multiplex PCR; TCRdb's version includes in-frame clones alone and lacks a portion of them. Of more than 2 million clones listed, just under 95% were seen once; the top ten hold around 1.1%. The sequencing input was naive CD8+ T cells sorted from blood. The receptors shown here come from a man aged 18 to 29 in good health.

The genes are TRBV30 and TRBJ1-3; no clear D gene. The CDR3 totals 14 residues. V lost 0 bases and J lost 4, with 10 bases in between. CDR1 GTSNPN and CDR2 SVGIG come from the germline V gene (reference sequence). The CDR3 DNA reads TGTGCCTGGAGTGTTGAGGGTGCGGGAAACACCATATATTTT. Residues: CAWSVEGAGNTIYF.

In nucleotides, the CDR3 is TGCGCCAGCAGCTTGGCCCCGGACAGGGGGCCGGATCAGCCCCAGCATTTT. Encoded protein: CASSLAPDRGPDQPQHF. The rearrangement joins TRBV5-1 to TRBJ1-5, with 11 bases that match TRBD1. Trimming at V came to 0 bases and at J to 5 bases, leaving 7 bases not matched to a gene. Germline values: CDR1 SGHRS, CDR2 YFSETQ. The CDR3 is 17 amino acids. Full variable domain (remainder filled in from reference TRBV5-1 and TRBJ1-5): KAGVTQTPRYLIKTRGQQVTLSCSPISGHRSVSWYQQTPGQGLQFLFEYFSETQRNKGNFPGRFSGRQFSNSRSEMNVSTLELGDSALYLCASSLAPDRGPDQPQHFGDGTRLSIL.

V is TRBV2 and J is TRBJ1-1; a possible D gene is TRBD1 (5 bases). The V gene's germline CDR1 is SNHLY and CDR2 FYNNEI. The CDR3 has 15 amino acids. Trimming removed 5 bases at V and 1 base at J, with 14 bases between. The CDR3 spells CASSPLLDRNTEAFF. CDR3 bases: TGTGCCAGCAGTCCCCTTCTCGACAGGAACACTGAAGCTTTCTTT. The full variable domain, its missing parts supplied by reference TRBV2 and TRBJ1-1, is EPEVTQTPSHQVTQMGQEVILRCVPISNHLYFYWYRQILGQKVEFLVSFYNNEISEKSEIFDDQFSVERPDGSNFTLKIRSTKLEDSAMYFCASSPLLDRNTEAFFGQGTRLTVV.

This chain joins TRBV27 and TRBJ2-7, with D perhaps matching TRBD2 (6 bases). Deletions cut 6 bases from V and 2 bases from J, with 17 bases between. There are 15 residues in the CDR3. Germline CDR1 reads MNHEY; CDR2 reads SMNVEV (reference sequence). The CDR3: CASSPWEEGTYEQYF. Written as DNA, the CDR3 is TGTGCCAGCAGCCCCTGGGAGGAGGGGACCTACGAGCAGTACTTC.

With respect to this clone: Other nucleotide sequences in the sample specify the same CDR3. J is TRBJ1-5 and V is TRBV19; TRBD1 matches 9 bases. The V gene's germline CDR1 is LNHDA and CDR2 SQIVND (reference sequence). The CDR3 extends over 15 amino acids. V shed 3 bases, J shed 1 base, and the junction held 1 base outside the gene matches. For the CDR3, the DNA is TGTGCCAGTAGTATTGACAGGGGGAGCAATCAGCCCCAGCATTTT. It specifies CASSIDRGSNQPQHF. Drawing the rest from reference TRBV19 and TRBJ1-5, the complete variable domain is DGGITQSPKYLFRKEGQNVTLSCEQNLNHDAMYWYRQDPGQGLRLIYYSQIVNDFQKGDIAEGYSVSREKKESFPLTVTSAQKNPTAFYLCASSIDRGSNQPQHFGDGTRLSIL.

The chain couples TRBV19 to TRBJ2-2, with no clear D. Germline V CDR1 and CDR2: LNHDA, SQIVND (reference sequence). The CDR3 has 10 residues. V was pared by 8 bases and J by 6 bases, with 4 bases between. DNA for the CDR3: TGTGCCAGTCTAGCCGGGGAGCTGTTTTTT. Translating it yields CASLAGELFF.

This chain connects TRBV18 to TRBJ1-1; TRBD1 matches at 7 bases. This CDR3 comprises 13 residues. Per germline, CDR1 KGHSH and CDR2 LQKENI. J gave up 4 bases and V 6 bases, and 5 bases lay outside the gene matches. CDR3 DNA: TGTGCCAGCTCCAGGGGGGAGGTCACTGAAGCTTTCTTT. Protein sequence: CASSRGEVTEAFF. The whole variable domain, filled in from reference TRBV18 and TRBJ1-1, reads NAGVMQNPRHLVRRRGQEARLRCSPMKGHSHVYWYRQLPEEGLKFMVYLQKENIIDESGMPKERFSAEFPKEGPSILRIQQVVRGDSAAYFCASSRGEVTEAFFGQGTRLTVV.

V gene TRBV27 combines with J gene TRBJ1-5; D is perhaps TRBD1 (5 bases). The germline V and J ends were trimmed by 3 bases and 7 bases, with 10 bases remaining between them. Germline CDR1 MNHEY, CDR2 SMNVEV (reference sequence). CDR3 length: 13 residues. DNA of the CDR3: TGTGCCAGCAGTTTCGGGGGGTTACAGCCCCAGCATTTT. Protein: CASSFGGLQPQHF.

CDR3 bases: TGTGCCAGCAGCTCACCCCCCGGGGAGGATGAGCAGTTCTTC. It is translated as CASSSPPGEDEQFF. The genes are TRBV7-9 and TRBJ2-1; D perhaps matches TRBD2 (6 bases). Between the trimmed V and J ends, which lost 4 bases and 8 bases, there was a span of 15 bases. Germline CDR1 and CDR2: SEHNR and FQNEAQ (reference sequence). CDR3 length equals 14 residues.

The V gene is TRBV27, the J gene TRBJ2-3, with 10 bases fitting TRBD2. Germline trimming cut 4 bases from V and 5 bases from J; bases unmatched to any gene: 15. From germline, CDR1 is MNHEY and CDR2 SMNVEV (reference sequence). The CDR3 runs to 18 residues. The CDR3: CASSSIWGSSGGRDTQYF. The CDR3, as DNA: TGTGCCAGCAGTTCCATATGGGGGTCTAGCGGGGGAAGAGATACGCAGTATTTT.

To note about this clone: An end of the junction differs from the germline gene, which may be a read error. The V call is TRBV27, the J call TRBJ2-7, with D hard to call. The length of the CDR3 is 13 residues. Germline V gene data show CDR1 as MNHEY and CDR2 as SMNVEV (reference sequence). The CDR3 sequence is CVSSLTFSYEQYF. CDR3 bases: TGTGTCAGCAGTTTGACTTTCTCCTACGAGCAGTACTTC.

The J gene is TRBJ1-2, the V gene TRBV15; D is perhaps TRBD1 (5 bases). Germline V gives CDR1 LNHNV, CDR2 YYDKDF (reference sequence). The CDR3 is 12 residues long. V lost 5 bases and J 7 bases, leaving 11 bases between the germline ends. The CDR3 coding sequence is TGTGCCACCAGCCTTACGGGGGGTGGCTACACCTTC. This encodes CATSLTGGGYTF. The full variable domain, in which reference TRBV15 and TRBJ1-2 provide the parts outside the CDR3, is DAMVIQNPRYQVTQFGKPVTLSCSQTLNHNVMYWYQQKSSQAPKLLFHYYDKDFNNEADTPDNFQSRRPNTSFCFLDIRSPGLGDTAMYLCATSLTGGGYTFGSGTRLTVV.

The CDR3 DNA follows: TGTGCCAGTAAGGAACAGGGGGCCTTCACAGATACGCAGTATTTT. It codes for CASKEQGAFTDTQYF. The chain uses TRBV19 and TRBJ2-3; 9 bases are a match to TRBD1. V was clipped by 7 bases and J by 2 bases; unmatched bases: 7. The CDR3 is 15 residues long. Germline assignment: CDR1 LNHDA and CDR2 SQIVND (reference sequence).

The CDR3 nucleotides read TGTGCCAGCAGCCATCAACAGGGTACAGGCTCACCCCTCCACTTT. This encodes CASSHQQGTGSPLHF. The chain has TRBV5-8 and TRBJ1-6; tentative D call: TRBD1 (6 bases). Between the trimmed V and J ends, which lost 4 bases and 10 bases, there was a span of 18 bases. The CDR3 loop spans 15 amino acids. Germline V gene lookup returns CDR1 SGHTS and CDR2 YDEGEE.

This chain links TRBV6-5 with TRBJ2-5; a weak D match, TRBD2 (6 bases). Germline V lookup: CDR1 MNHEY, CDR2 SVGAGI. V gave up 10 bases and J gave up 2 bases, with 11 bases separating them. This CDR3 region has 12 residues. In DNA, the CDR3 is TGTGCCAACCTGACTAGTCAAGAGACCCAGTACTTC. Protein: CANLTSQETQYF.

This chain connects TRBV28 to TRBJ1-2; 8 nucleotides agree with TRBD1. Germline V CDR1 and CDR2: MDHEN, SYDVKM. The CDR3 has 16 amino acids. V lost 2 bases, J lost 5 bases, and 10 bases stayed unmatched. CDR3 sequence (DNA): TGTGCCAGCAGTTTAAAGGGGCAGGGGGCCAAATATGGCTACACCTTC. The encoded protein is CASSLKGQGAKYGYTF.

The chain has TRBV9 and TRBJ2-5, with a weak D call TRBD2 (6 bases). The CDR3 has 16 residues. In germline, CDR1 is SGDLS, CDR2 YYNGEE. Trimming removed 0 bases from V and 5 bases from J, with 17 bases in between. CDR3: CASSVVPGRSGETQYF. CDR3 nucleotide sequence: TGTGCCAGCAGCGTAGTCCCGGGACGGAGCGGGGAGACCCAGTACTTC.

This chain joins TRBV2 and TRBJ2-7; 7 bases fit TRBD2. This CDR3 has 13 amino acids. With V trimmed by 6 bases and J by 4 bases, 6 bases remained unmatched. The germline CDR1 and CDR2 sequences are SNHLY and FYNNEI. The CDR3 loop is CASRGGSEYEQYF. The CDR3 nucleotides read TGTGCCAGCAGGGGCGGGAGTGAGTACGAGCAGTACTTC.

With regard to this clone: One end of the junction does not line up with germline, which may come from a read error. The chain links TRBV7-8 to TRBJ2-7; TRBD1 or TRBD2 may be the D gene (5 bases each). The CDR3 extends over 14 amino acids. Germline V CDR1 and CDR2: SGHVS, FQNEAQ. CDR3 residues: CASTLRDGSYEQYF. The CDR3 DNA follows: TGTGCCAGCACCTTAAGGGACGGCTCCTACGAGCAGTACTTC.

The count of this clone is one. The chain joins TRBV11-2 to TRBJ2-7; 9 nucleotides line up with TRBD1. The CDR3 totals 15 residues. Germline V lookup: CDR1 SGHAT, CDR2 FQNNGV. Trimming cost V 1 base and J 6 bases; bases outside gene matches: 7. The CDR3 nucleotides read TGTGCCAGCAGCTTAGTCGGGGGACAGGGTGGCGAGCAGTACTTC. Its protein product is CASSLVGGQGGEQYF.